This T cell receptor (beta chain) is from a study of blood T cell repertoires in COVID-19 (dated by TCRdb to about 2020). In the study overall: Samples from collaborators originated in the United States, Italy and Spain and spanned both the acute and convalescent phases of COVID-19. The prospective study material was composed of cDNA or gDNA derived from T cells, B-cell-depleted T cells, or PBMCs. Subjects who had been exposed to COVID-19, were actively infected with it, or had recovered from it provided the deeply sampled blood TCRbeta repertoires that made up the dataset. A freely available public database, intended as a resource for researchers studying the immune response to SARS-CoV-2, is where the repertoires were released. Samples were obtained from the ongoing ImmuneRACE study (first 160 participants) and from about 1,300 subjects provided by 6 global collaborators. Sample metadata almost always included a de-identified subject ID, COVID-19 status, age in years and sex. HLA class I and class II types, where available, came from metadata supplied by the sample provider rather than from assay-based typing.

The immunoSEQ Assay, a bias-controlled multiplex PCR, was used to amplify TCRbeta CDR3 regions from genomic DNA. As for the authors' bioinformatics: The number of nucleated cells in each sample was estimated from the amplification of reference gene primers within the assay. To quantify the absolute abundance of each unique TCRbeta CDR3 rearrangement, sequence reads were collapsed and filtered. Productive Simpson clonality was computed per sample as the square root of Simpson's diversity index over productive rearrangements. TCRdb obtained this table from immuneACCESS and retained in-frame rearrangements with V and J assigned. These tables miss some clones; where compared with another copy, unresolved V genes account for less than half of the shortfall, and the remainder is unexplained. From that table come the V and J calls and clone size; the DNA was used to work out D and trimming. The sample profile shows approximately 350,000 clones; more than 80% of them were found once. Roughly 1.2% of the sample comes from the top ten.

Turning to this clone: The antigen it recognizes is unknown. No quality values exist for individual bases; no much larger clone is one base distant.

Trimming removed 4 bases from V and 1 base from J, leaving 13 bases between the germline ends. As encoded in the germline V gene, CDR1 is SQVTM while CDR2 is ANQGSEA. The CDR3 spans 14 residues, from the cysteine through the phenylalanine. The only DNA kept is the CDR3, 42 bases in frame from the first base. General findings and caveats noted by the study authors: The amount of clinical and demographic metadata varied by source and participant and was provided uncurated.

Each collaborating institution followed its own protocols to collect whole blood in K2EDTA tubes. For TCRbeta analysis, collaborators shipped samples as frozen whole blood, isolated PBMCs, or DNA extracted from either of those sample types. This clonotype was obtained from a middle-aged man with acute or convalescent COVID-19. The rearrangement combines TRBV29-1 with TRBJ1-1; a tentative D match to TRBD1 spans 5 bases. The sequenced sample was peripheral blood. The DNA sequence is as follows: TGCAGCGTTGTCTTAGGGGTACAGAACACTGAAGCTTTCTTT. Its protein reads: CSVVLGVQNTEAFF.